These 9 T cell receptor beta chains came from one sample sequenced in a study of shared clonotypes between healthy human individuals (dated by TCRdb to 2018 to 2021). The library was built by means of the immunoSEQ multiplex PCR assay. TCRdb retrieved this table from immuneACCESS and kept in-frame rearrangements only. Not all clones are present; in checked studies, unresolved V genes account for under half, and no reason is known for the remainder. This sample gives about 480,000 clones in total; nearly 80% of them show up just once. Under 15% of the sample goes to the ten largest clones. Sequenced input: PBMCs. These receptors all come from a woman aged 35 to 49 in good health. Some clones in this sample may be carry-over from other donors' samples.

J is TRBJ1-2 and V is TRBV7-9; D remains unclear. The CDR3 has 12 amino acids. Germline values: CDR1 SEHNR, CDR2 FQNEAQ (reference sequence). The V end lost 2 bases, the J end lost 6 bases, and 7 bases lay between the germline ends. The CDR3 DNA reads TGTGCCAGCAGCTTATCATGGGATGGCTACACCTTC. Protein sequence: CASSLSWDGYTF. Complete variable domain (other parts from reference TRBV7-9 and TRBJ1-2): DTGVSQNPRHKITKRGQNVTFRCDPISEHNRLYWYRQTLGQGPEFLTYFQNEAQLEKSRLLSDRFSAERPKGSFSTLEIQRTEQGDSAMYLCASSLSWDGYTFGSGTRLTVV.

The chain employs TRBV30 and TRBJ1-4; 8 bases line up with TRBD1. The CDR3 is 14 residues long. V shed 2 bases, J shed 8 bases, and the junction held 7 bases outside the gene matches. CDR1 GTSNPN and CDR2 SVGIG come from the germline V gene (reference sequence). The CDR3 region is CAWSSGGLREKLFF. CDR3 bases: TGTGCCTGGAGTTCAGGGGGCCTTCGGGAAAAACTGTTTTTT.

This rearrangement joins TRBV7-9 to TRBJ2-5; D remains ambiguous. The CDR3 has 11 amino acids. From germline, CDR1 is SEHNR and CDR2 FQNEAQ (reference sequence). The CDR3 spells CGEWSGETQYF. The CDR3 coding sequence is TGTGGGGAATGGTCAGGAGAGACCCAGTACTTC.

The chain has TRBV4-3 and TRBJ2-1; 12 nucleotides match TRBD2. Germline loops: CDR1 LGHNA, CDR2 YSLEER. J gave up 12 bases and V 0 bases, and 9 bases lay outside the gene matches. The CDR3 runs to 16 residues. For the CDR3, the DNA is TGCGCCAGCAGCCAAGATGGGGCTAGCGGGAGGGCCCCGCAGTTCTTC. This gives the protein CASSQDGASGRAPQFF.

The chain couples TRBV5-4 to TRBJ2-1; TRBD2 matches at 10 bases. The V gene end was trimmed by 5 bases and the J gene end by 7 bases; junction bases not matched to a gene: 12. This CDR3 contains 16 residues. Germline V lookup: CDR1 SGHNT, CDR2 YYREEE (reference sequence). For the CDR3, the DNA is TGTGCCAGCAGTCCGATGACGGCTAGCGGGGGAAATGAGCAGTTCTTC. Protein product: CASSPMTASGGNEQFF.

A word on this clone: The same CDR3 can be traced to other DNA sequences in this sample. The rearrangement joins TRBV2 to TRBJ2-5; 9 bases are a match to TRBD2. V lost 3 bases to trimming and J lost 2 bases; unmatched junction nucleotides: 4. Germline V gene sequence: CDR1 SNHLY, CDR2 FYNNEI. The CDR3 has 15 residues. In nucleotides, the CDR3 is TGTGCCAGCAGTGATGTAGCGGGAGTGCAAGAGACCCAGTACTTC. Protein: CASSDVAGVQETQYF.

This clone was counted only a few times. This chain links TRBV7-2 with TRBJ2-1; D gene ambiguous. Between the trimmed V and J ends, which lost 2 bases and 0 bases, there was a span of 8 bases. CDR1 is SGHTA, CDR2 FQGNSA, per germline. This CDR3 spans 15 amino acids. The CDR3 nucleotides are TGTGCCAGCAGCTTAAGGACCGCCTCCTACAATGAGCAGTTCTTC. Amino acid sequence: CASSLRTASYNEQFF.

As regards this clone: This sample also contains other DNA sequences that code for the same CDR3. The gene calls are TRBV28 and TRBJ2-2, with unresolved D. Germline V gives CDR1 MDHEN, CDR2 SYDVKM. CDR3 size: 12 residues. The germline V and J ends were trimmed by 1 base and 6 bases, with 3 bases remaining between them. For the CDR3, the DNA is TGTGCCAGCAGTTTATTAGCCGGGGAGCTGTTTTTT. It encodes CASSLLAGELFF.

The CDR3 DNA reads as TGCAGCGTTGATTTCGGTGAGACCCAGTACTTC. Its translation: CSVDFGETQYF. The chain combines TRBV29-1 with TRBJ2-5; D unclear. The CDR3 has 11 residues. V lost 3 bases and J lost 5, with 7 bases in between. In germline, CDR1 is SQVTM, CDR2 ANQGSEA.